The 18 T cell receptor beta chains in this list originate from one sample, sequenced in a study of blood T cells in healthy people across ages. Then a second PCR, running roughly 6 to 11 cycles, was carried out with a sample-barcoded 5' primer and a J-beta primer mix. Via MiXCR, TCRdb re-called the 5' RACE reads, giving one row per CDR3 protein. The table shows some 1.8 million distinct CDR3 sequences, with around 42% occurring only once. Specimen: blood. These receptors were taken from a human donor in good health.

This clonotype was seen a few times. The V and J genes are TRBV4-1 and TRBJ2-7; TRBD1 aligns across 7 bases. Germline CDR1 MGHRA, CDR2 YSYEKL. This CDR3 contains 15 residues. V shed 2 bases and J 4 bases; nucleotides not matched to a gene: 8. The CDR3 DNA is TGCGCCAGCAGCCAACTCCCGGGACAGAGGTACGAGCAGTACTTC. It codes for CASSQLPGQRYEQYF.

This clonotype was found many times. This chain joins TRBV29-1 and TRBJ2-7; D gene ambiguous. Germline V gene lookup returns CDR1 SQVTM and CDR2 ANQGSEA. V lost 0 bases and J lost 1, with 7 bases in between. The CDR3 loop spans 13 amino acids. The CDR3, as DNA: TGCAGCGTTGAAGATCTGGGTTCCTACGAGCAGTACTTC. It codes for CSVEDLGSYEQYF.

Only a few counts were recorded for this clonotype. The chain uses TRBV12-3 or TRBV12-4 and TRBJ1-6; TRBD1 might be the D (6 bases). The V end lost 4 bases, the J end lost 0 bases, and 7 bases lay between the germline ends. The CDR3 totals 15 residues. CDR3: CASSSGVSYNSPLHF. The CDR3 nucleotides read TGTGCCAGCAGTTCAGGGGTCTCCTATAATTCACCCCTCCACTTT.

The DNA for the CDR3 is TGTGCCAGCAGTGATCCCAGTACTAGCACAGATACGCAGTATTTT. It translates to CASSDPSTSTDTQYF. The genes are TRBV2 and TRBJ2-3; no firm D call. Germline V gene data show CDR1 as SNHLY and CDR2 as FYNNEI. CDR3 length equals 15 residues. Trimming took 3 bases from V and 0 from J, leaving 10 bases between them.

V and J are TRBV6-5 and TRBJ2-5, with a tentative D call TRBD2 (6 bases). This CDR3 has 18 amino acids. Germline V gives CDR1 MNHEY, CDR2 SVGAGI. V was shortened by 0 bases and J by 5 bases, with 22 bases between the two germline ends. CDR3 residues: CASSYSIPGEGHGETQYF. Here the CDR3 DNA reads TGTGCCAGCAGTTACTCAATTCCGGGAGAGGGGCACGGGGAGACCCAGTACTTC.

As concerns this clonotype: A read error may account for a junction end that differs from germline. J is TRBJ2-4 and V is TRBV6-5; possibly TRBD1 for D (6 bases). The J call may be faulty, since TRBJ2-7 better matches the DNA end. CDR1 is MNHEY and CDR2 is SVGAGI in the germline V gene. This CDR3 contains 14 residues. The CDR3: CANSQFWGLYEQYF. The DNA of the CDR3 is TGTGCCAACAGTCAATTCTGGGGGCTCTACGAGCAGTACTTC.

The rearrangement joins TRBV7-2 to TRBJ1-2; 7 positions agree with TRBD1. The germline CDR1 and CDR2 sequences are SGHTA and FQGNSA. This CDR3 is built from 15 residues. V dropped 5 bases and J dropped 2; count of bases not matched to a gene: 8. The chain's CDR3 is CASSTAGTENYGYTF. The CDR3 DNA reads as TGTGCCAGCAGCACAGCCGGGACAGAAAACTATGGCTACACCTTC. Together with reference TRBV7-2 and TRBJ1-2, the CDR3 gives the full variable domain: GAGVSQSPSNKVTEKGKDVELRCDPISGHTALYWYRQSLGQGLEFLIYFQGNSAPDKSGLPSDRFSAERTGGSVSTLTIQRTQQEDSAVYLCASSTAGTENYGYTFGSGTRLTVV.

This clonotype was detected only a few times. The genes are TRBV20-1 and TRBJ1-4; a possible D gene is TRBD1 (6 bases). V was pared by 4 bases and J by 5 bases, with 11 bases between. The germline V gene has CDR1 DFQATT and CDR2 SNEGSKA (reference sequence). The CDR3 has 13 amino acids. The CDR3 DNA sequence: TGCAGTGCTACCGACAGGCACAATGAAAAACTGTTTTTT. It is translated as CSATDRHNEKLFF.

This clonotype was observed a handful of times. V gene TRBV7-2 combines with J gene TRBJ2-3, with unresolved D. The germline V gene has CDR1 SGHTA and CDR2 FQGNSA. The CDR3 has 16 residues. Trimming took 8 bases from V and 0 from J, leaving 18 bases between them. CDR3 amino acids: CASFLPRMGSTDTQYF. As DNA, the CDR3 is TGTGCCAGCTTCCTACCAAGGATGGGAAGCACAGATACGCAGTATTTT.

The V gene is TRBV20-1, the J gene TRBJ2-3; weak D call: TRBD2 (6 bases). Deletions cut 1 base from V and 1 base from J, with 18 bases between. Germline assignment: CDR1 DFQATT and CDR2 SNEGSKA (reference sequence). The CDR3 totals 17 residues. CDR3 region: CSARGPPDGGGTDTQYF. CDR3 coding DNA: TGCAGTGCTAGAGGGCCCCCCGATGGAGGGGGCACAGATACGCAGTATTTT.

This sequence joins TRBV20-1 and TRBJ1-2; D not certain. Trimming took off 3 bases at V and 0 bases at J, with 8 bases between the two ends. Germline values: CDR1 DFQATT, CDR2 SNEGSKA (reference sequence). The CDR3 consists of 13 residues. This CDR3 is CSASPSTNYGYTF. As DNA, the CDR3 is TGCAGTGCTAGTCCAAGTACTAACTATGGCTACACCTTC.

This clonotype has a handful of counts. This rearrangement joins TRBV15 to TRBJ2-7; D remains unclear. Germline V CDR1 and CDR2: LNHNV, YYDKDF (reference sequence). V lost 0 bases, J lost 3 bases, and 6 bases lay in between. CDR3 length: 13 residues. CDR3 amino acids: CATSRDSRYEQYF. The CDR3 nucleotides are TGTGCCACCAGCAGAGACTCACGCTACGAGCAGTACTTC. Filled out from reference TRBV15 and TRBJ2-7, the complete variable domain reads DAMVIQNPRYQVTQFGKPVTLSCSQTLNHNVMYWYQQKSSQAPKLLFHYYDKDFNNEADTPDNFQSRRPNTSFCFLDIRSPGLGDTAMYLCATSRDSRYEQYFGPGTRLTVT.

J is TRBJ2-7 and V is TRBV5-1; D possibly matches TRBD1 or TRBD2 (6 bases each). Germline CDR1 SGHRS, CDR2 YFSETQ. V lost 5 bases and J 4 bases, leaving 19 bases between the germline ends. The CDR3 has 15 amino acids. CDR3 DNA sequence: TGCGCCAGCAGTCCCGGGGGCCAGCAGAAATACGAGCAGTACTTC. The encoded protein is CASSPGGQQKYEQYF.

CDR3 nucleotides: TGCAGCGTTGGAATAGGGGGGGACGTCCTGACTTTC. Its protein product is CSVGIGGDVLTF. This chain joins TRBV29-1 and TRBJ2-6, with D perhaps matching TRBD2 (7 bases). V was cut by 4 bases and J by 11 bases, with 12 bases left in between. The CDR3 loop spans 12 amino acids. The germline V gene has CDR1 SQVTM and CDR2 ANQGSEA.

V is TRBV15 and J is TRBJ1-5; no definite D call. The germline gives CDR1 LNHNV, CDR2 YYDKDF (reference sequence). Trimming removed 1 base from V and 1 base from J, with 5 bases in between. CDR3 size: 14 residues. This CDR3 reads CATSRGESNQPQHF. In nucleotides, the CDR3 is TGTGCCACCAGCAGAGGGGAAAGCAATCAGCCCCAGCATTTT. Filled out from reference TRBV15 and TRBJ1-5, the complete variable domain reads DAMVIQNPRYQVTQFGKPVTLSCSQTLNHNVMYWYQQKSSQAPKLLFHYYDKDFNNEADTPDNFQSRRPNTSFCFLDIRSPGLGDTAMYLCATSRGESNQPQHFGDGTRLSIL.

This clonotype has more than one count but fewer than ten. The chain is built from TRBV20-1 and TRBJ2-5; no firm D call. From germline, CDR1 is DFQATT and CDR2 SNEGSKA (reference sequence). The V gene lost 0 bases and the J gene lost 3 bases, with 11 bases spanning the gap. The CDR3 has 14 amino acids. CDR3 sequence reads: CSARDPSPKETQYF. The CDR3 DNA reads TGCAGTGCTAGAGATCCGAGTCCGAAAGAGACCCAGTACTTC.

Remarks on this clonotype: The junction departs from germline at one end; a sequencing error may be responsible. The V and J genes are TRBV4-3 and TRBJ1-5, with no clear D. Germline-derived CDR1 and CDR2 are LGHNA and YSLEER. The CDR3 length is 13 residues. CDR3: CAGSQMVGQPQHF. Written as DNA, the CDR3 is TGCGCCGGCAGTCAGATGGTAGGACAGCCCCAGCATTTT.

This clonotype was seen a few times. The DNA of the CDR3 is TGTGCCAGCGGCTACGAGGGAGGACTGTTTTTT. Its protein is CASGYEGGLFF. This chain links TRBV6-6 with TRBJ1-4, with D unresolved. Germline V CDR1 and CDR2: MNHNY, SVGAGI (reference sequence). Trimming removed 8 bases from V and 13 bases from J, with 14 bases in between. The CDR3 spans 11 residues.